The 16 T cell receptor beta chains reported below all come from one sample, sequenced in a study of T-cell reconstitution after alpha-beta-depleted transplantation in children. Preparation of the TCRbeta library was carried out with unique molecular identifiers. TCRdb independently ran MiXCR on the PCR reads; one entry per CDR3 protein. The sample has 350,000 to 500,000 distinct CDR3 sequences, 43% seen once. Sample: PBMCs, taken before TCRalphabeta/CD19-depleted stem cell transplant. The receptors stem from a girl aged 2 to 10 with aplastic anemia, due to receive a stem cell transplant.

J is TRBJ2-2 and V is TRBV18; perhaps TRBD2 as D (6 bases). V dropped 1 base and J dropped 4 bases, with 16 bases sitting between them. Germline V CDR1 and CDR2: KGHSH, LQKENI. This CDR3 is 17 amino acids long. The CDR3: CASSPLREGGSTGELFF. The CDR3 nucleotides are TGTGCCAGCTCACCACTTCGAGAGGGAGGAAGCACCGGGGAGCTGTTTTTT.

V usage is TRBV6-5 and J usage is TRBJ2-1; D may be TRBD2 (6 bases). CDR3 length: 13 amino acids. The germline V gene has CDR1 MNHEY and CDR2 SVGAGI. Trimming took off 0 bases at V and 10 bases at J, with 10 bases between the two ends. CDR3 amino acids: CASSYSGDLEQFF. The CDR3 coding sequence is TGTGCCAGCAGTTACTCAGGGGACTTAGAGCAGTTCTTC.

This clonotype showed up many times. V usage is TRBV7-7 and J usage is TRBJ2-1; 8 nucleotides align to TRBD2. CDR3 length equals 17 residues. In germline, CDR1 is SSHAT, CDR2 FNYEAQ (reference sequence). The trim removed 2 bases at V and 0 bases at J, leaving 6 bases unmatched. As DNA, the CDR3 is TGTGCCAGCAGCTTACTAGCGGGCCAAGACTCCTACAATGAGCAGTTCTTC. It codes for CASSLLAGQDSYNEQFF.

The count of this clonotype is one. The chain uses TRBV29-1 and TRBJ2-1; D unclear. V gave up 0 bases and J gave up 10 bases, with 10 bases separating them. CDR3 length: 12 amino acids. Germline CDR1 SQVTM, CDR2 ANQGSEA. The CDR3 spells CSVEDRPREQFF. As DNA, the CDR3 is TGCAGCGTTGAAGATAGGCCCCGGGAGCAGTTCTTC.

The V call is TRBV29-1, the J call TRBJ2-7; weak D call: TRBD2 (5 bases). V dropped 5 bases and J dropped 4 bases, with 12 bases sitting between them. Germline CDR1 reads SQVTM; CDR2 reads ANQGSEA. The CDR3 covers 12 residues. The CDR3 region is CSVSGEGYEQYF. CDR3 in DNA: TGCAGCGTTAGCGGAGAGGGATACGAGCAGTACTTC.

V and J are TRBV27 and TRBJ2-7; TRBD2 agrees at 9 bases. V lost 3 bases to trimming and J lost 5 bases; unmatched junction nucleotides: 2. This CDR3 contains 13 residues. CDR1 is MNHEY and CDR2 is SMNVEV in the germline V gene (reference sequence). CDR3 bases: TGTGCCAGCAGTTTGCGGGAGGGCCACGAGCAGTACTTC. It specifies CASSLREGHEQYF.

On this clonotype itself: A much bigger clone sits one base away, suggesting this may be a read error. The gene calls are TRBV7-9 and TRBJ2-1, with D uncertain. CDR1 is SEHNR, CDR2 FQNEAQ, per germline (reference sequence). Trimming shortened V by 3 bases and J by 6 bases, and 9 bases separated the two germline ends. CDR3 length: 13 residues. The CDR3 DNA reads TGTGCCAGCAGCTTTTTGGCCCTCAATGAGCAGTTCTTC. The encoded protein is CASSFLALNEQFF.

The chain has TRBV20-1 and TRBJ2-2, with D hard to call. This CDR3 is built from 15 residues. The germline V and J ends were trimmed by 0 bases and 6 bases, with 14 bases remaining between them. The germline V gene has CDR1 DFQATT and CDR2 SNEGSKA (reference sequence). In DNA form, the CDR3 reads TGCAGTGCTAGAGACGGAAGAACCCCCGCCGGGGAGCTGTTTTTT. Residues: CSARDGRTPAGELFF.

This clonotype was recorded many times. V is TRBV9 and J is TRBJ2-7; a weak D match, TRBD1 (6 bases). The CDR3 extends over 15 amino acids. V was clipped by 1 base and J by 2 bases, with 13 bases between them. CDR1 and CDR2 (germline): SGDLS, YYNGEE. CDR3 in amino acids: CASSVIPDSTYEQYF. As DNA, the CDR3 is TGTGCCAGCAGCGTAATCCCGGACAGTACCTACGAGCAGTACTTC.

This clonotype was seen more than once but under ten times. The chain uses TRBV4-3 and TRBJ2-3; TRBD2 agrees at 7 bases. The CDR3 runs to 16 residues. After removal of 0 bases from V and 6 bases from J, the junction contained 9 bases not matched to a gene. The germline V gene has CDR1 LGHNA and CDR2 YSLEER. The CDR3 spells CASSQDFRGGPDTQYF. The DNA for the CDR3 is TGCGCCAGCAGCCAAGATTTTAGGGGAGGGCCGGATACGCAGTATTTT.

Note on this clonotype: The DNA is omitted, as the CDR3 cannot be located on it reliably, and the CDR3 follows TCRdb's listing. This rearrangement joins TRBV12-3 or TRBV12-4 to TRBJ2-3. The CDR3 is 11 residues long, ends included. The CDR3 is CASSSSNTQYF.

The V call is TRBV18, the J call TRBJ2-3, with 7 bases that match TRBD2. Germline V gene lookup returns CDR1 KGHSH and CDR2 LQKENI. V was pared by 2 bases and J by 5 bases, with 10 bases of the junction left unmatched. This CDR3 has 16 amino acids. CDR3 in DNA: TGTGCCAGCTCACCATGGTGGGAGGGCCAGAGAGATACGCAGTATTTT. The encoded protein is CASSPWWEGQRDTQYF.

In this sample, this clonotype turned up a few times. The CDR3 loop is CASSRIYEQYF. CDR3 nucleotide sequence: TGTGCCAGCAGTCGGATCTACGAGCAGTACTTC. The V gene is TRBV6-2 or TRBV6-3, the J gene TRBJ2-7; D is unresolved. This CDR3 region has 11 residues. Germline V CDR1 and CDR2: MNHEY, SVGEGT. Trimming removed 5 bases at V and 3 bases at J, with 5 bases between.

The CDR3 region is CSAGPGQGPYEQYF. In nucleotides, the CDR3 is TGCAGTGCTGGGCCGGGACAGGGCCCCTACGAGCAGTACTTC. The chain links TRBV20-1 to TRBJ2-7; 9 nucleotides agree with TRBD1. The germline V gene has CDR1 DFQATT and CDR2 SNEGSKA (reference sequence). The V and J ends lost 5 bases and 2 bases, in that order; junction bases with no gene match: 7. The CDR3 length is 14 residues.

This clonotype was observed a few times. The gene calls are TRBV19 and TRBJ2-1; D possibly corresponds to TRBD2 (6 bases). From germline, CDR1 is LNHDA and CDR2 SQIVND (reference sequence). The CDR3 has 19 residues. V lost 2 bases, J lost 4 bases, and 24 bases lay in between. The CDR3 reads CASSIKGSSAGRRYNEQFF. As DNA, the CDR3 is TGTGCCAGTAGTATAAAGGGCTCTAGCGCGGGGAGGAGATACAATGAGCAGTTCTTC.

The V and J genes are TRBV12-3 or TRBV12-4 and TRBJ2-3, with TRBD1 identical over 7 bases. This CDR3 comprises 15 residues. The V gene end was trimmed by 6 bases and the J gene end by 2 bases; junction bases not matched to a gene: 8. As DNA, the CDR3 is TGTGCCAGCAGCTCCGGGACAGTTCACACAGATACGCAGTATTTT. This codes for CASSSGTVHTDTQYF.